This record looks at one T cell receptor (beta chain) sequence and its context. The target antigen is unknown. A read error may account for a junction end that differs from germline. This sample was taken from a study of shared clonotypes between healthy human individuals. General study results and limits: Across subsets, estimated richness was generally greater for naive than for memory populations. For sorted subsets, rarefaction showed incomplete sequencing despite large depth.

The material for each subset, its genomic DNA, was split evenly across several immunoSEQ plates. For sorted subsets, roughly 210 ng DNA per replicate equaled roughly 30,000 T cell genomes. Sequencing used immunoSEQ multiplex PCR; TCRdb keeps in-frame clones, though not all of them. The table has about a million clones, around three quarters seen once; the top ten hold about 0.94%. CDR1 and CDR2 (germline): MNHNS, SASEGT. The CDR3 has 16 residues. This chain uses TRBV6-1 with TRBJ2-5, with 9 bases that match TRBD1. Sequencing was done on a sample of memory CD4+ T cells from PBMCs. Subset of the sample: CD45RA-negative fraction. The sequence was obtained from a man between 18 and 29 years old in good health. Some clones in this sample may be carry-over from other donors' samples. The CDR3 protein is CASSEGSWTGVLGGDF. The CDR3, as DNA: TGTGCCAGCAGTGAAGGGAGCTGGACAGGGGTCCTAGGAGGGGACTTC.